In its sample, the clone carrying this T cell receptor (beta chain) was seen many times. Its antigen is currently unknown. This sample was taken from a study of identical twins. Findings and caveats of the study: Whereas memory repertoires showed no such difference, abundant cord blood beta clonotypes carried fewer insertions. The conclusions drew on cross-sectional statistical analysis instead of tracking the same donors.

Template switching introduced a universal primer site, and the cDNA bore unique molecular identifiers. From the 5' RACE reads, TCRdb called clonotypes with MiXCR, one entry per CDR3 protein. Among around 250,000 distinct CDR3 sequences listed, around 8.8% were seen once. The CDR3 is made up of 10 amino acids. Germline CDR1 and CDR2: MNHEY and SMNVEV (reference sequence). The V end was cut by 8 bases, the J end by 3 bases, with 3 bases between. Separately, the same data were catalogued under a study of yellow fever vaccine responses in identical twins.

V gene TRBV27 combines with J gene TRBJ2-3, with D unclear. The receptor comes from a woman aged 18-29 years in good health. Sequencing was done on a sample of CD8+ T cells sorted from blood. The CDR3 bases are TGTGCCAGCGGTACAGATACGCAGTATTTT. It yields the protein CASGTDTQYF.